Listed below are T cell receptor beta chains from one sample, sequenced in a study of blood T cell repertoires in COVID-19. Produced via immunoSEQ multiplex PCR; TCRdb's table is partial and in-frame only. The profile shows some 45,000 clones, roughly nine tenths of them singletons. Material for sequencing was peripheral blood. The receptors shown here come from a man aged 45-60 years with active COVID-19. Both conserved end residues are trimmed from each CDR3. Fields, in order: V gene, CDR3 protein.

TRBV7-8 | ASSTTSGSSYEQY
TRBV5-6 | ASTPGVGYNEQF
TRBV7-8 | ASSPTTKRAGEQY
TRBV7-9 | ASSPGLAGGGETQY
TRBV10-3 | AIRERGSTDTQY
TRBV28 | ASKANNEQF
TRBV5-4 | ASSLFGSGDLGY
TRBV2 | GPAPGIPDTQY
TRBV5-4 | ASSYDPGGNTEAF
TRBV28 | ASSHSGTGNYQPQH
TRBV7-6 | ASSPTRSSYNEQF
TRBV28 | ASNLGGEGYT
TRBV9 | ASSKGLEDEQF
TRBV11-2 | ASSYNPGFEQY
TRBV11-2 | ASSSNYRGANTEAF
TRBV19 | ASSERTATGELF
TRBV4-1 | ASSHSGSSYNEQF
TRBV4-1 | ASSRQARTSGRFANTGELF
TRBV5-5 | ASSSRELYEQY
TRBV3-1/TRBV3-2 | ASSQGDRESGYT
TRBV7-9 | ASSFSLSGNTEAF
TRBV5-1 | ASSLLADLNTGELF
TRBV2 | ASSTLQTSGSGVRTDTQY
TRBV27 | ASRPTGTGNQPQH
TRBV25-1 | ASTRGWSTEAF
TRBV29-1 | SVCLEGNQPQH
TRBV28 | ASSGQLSSYEQY